This TCR beta chain was obtained from a study of blood T cells in healthy people across ages. With a J-beta primer mix and a sample-barcoded 5' primer, a second PCR ran about 7 to 11 cycles. TCRdb redid the calling of the 5' RACE reads with MiXCR, one entry per CDR3 protein. The sample has more than 900,000 distinct CDR3 sequences, almost 25% seen once. V trimming: 4 bases; J trimming: 6 bases; junction bases outside the gene matches: 6. The CDR3 is 15 residues long. In germline, CDR1 is MDHEN, CDR2 SYDVKM. This clonotype has only a few counts. These data were also filed under a second study, of T cells of mothers and their children. As reported in that work: Samples came from three healthy Caucasian mothers and their six children.

The material sequenced was blood. The gene calls are TRBV28 and TRBJ1-5, with 10 bases fitting TRBD1. The clonotype comes from a girl aged 2-10 years in good health. CDR3 bases: TGTGCCAGCAGTTACCCGGGACAGGGGTCTCAGCCCCAGCATTTT. Translation: CASSYPGQGSQPQHF.